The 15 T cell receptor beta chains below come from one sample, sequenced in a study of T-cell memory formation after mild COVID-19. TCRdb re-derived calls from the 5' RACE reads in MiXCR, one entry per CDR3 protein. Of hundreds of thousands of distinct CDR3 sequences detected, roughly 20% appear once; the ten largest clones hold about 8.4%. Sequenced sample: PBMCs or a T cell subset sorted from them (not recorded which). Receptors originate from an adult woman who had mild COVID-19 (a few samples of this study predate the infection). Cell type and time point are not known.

The CDR3 protein is CASSYSIVWDSYNEQFF. CDR3 DNA: TGTGCCAGCAGTTACTCGATCGTCTGGGACTCCTACAATGAGCAGTTCTTC. The chain joins TRBV6-2 or TRBV6-3 to TRBJ2-1; D unclear. The CDR3 loop spans 17 amino acids. The V end lost 0 bases, the J end lost 0 bases, and 12 bases lay between the germline ends. Germline V gives CDR1 MNHEY, CDR2 SVGEGT.

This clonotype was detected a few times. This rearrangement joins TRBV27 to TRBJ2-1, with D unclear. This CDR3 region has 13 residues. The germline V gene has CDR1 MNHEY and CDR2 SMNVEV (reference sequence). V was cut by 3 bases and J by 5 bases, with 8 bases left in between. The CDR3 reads CASSFRWNNEQFF. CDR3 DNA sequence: TGTGCCAGCAGTTTCCGGTGGAACAATGAGCAGTTCTTC.

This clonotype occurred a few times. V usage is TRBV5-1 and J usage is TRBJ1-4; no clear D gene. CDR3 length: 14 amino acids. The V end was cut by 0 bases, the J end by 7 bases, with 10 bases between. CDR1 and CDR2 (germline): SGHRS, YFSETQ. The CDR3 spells CASSLEVGSEKLFF. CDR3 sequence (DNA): TGCGCCAGCAGCTTGGAAGTCGGTTCTGAAAAACTGTTTTTT.

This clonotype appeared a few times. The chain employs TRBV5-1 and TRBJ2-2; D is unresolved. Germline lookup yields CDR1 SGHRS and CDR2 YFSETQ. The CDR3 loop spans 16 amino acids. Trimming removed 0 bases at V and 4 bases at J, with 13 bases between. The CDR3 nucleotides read TGCGCCAGCAGCTTGGAGGCAGGCATGGGCACCGGGGAGCTGTTTTTT. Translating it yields CASSLEAGMGTGELFF.

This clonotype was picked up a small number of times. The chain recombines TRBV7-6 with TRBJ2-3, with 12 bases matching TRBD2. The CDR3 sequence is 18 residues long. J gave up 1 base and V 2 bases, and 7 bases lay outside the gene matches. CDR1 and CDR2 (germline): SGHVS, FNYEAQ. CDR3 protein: CASSLRLAGGFGTDTQYF. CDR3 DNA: TGTGCCAGCAGCTTAAGGCTAGCGGGGGGGTTTGGCACAGATACGCAGTATTTT.

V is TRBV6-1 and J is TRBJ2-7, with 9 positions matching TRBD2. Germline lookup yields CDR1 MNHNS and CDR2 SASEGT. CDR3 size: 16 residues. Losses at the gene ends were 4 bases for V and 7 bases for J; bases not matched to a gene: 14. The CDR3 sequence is CASSGGLAGGPWEQYF. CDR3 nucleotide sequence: TGTGCCAGCAGTGGAGGACTGGCGGGAGGGCCGTGGGAGCAGTACTTC.

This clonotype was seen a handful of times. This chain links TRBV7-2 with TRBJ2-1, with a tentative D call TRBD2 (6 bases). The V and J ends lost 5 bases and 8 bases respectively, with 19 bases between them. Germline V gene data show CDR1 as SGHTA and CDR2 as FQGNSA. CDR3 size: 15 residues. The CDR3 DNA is TGTGCCAGCAGCACCTCAAGGACTACCCTGGATGAGCAGTTCTTC. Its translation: CASSTSRTTLDEQFF.

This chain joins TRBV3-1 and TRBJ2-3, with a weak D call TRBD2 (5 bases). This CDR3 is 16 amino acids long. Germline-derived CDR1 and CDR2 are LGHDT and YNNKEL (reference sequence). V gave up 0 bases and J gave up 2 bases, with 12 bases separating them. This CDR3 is CASSQDTQRPTDTQYF. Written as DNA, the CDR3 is TGTGCCAGCAGCCAAGATACCCAGCGGCCCACAGATACGCAGTATTTT.

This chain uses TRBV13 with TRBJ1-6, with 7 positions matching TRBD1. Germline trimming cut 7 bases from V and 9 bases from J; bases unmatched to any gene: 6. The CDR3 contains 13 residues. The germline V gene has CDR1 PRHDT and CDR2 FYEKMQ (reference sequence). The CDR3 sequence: CASTDRISSPLHF. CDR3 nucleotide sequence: TGTGCCAGCACGGACAGGATATCTTCACCCCTCCACTTT.

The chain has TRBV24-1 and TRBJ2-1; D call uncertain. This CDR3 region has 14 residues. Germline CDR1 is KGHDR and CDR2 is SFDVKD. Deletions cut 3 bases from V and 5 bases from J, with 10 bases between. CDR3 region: CATSDLGLDNEQFF. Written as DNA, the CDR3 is TGTGCCACCAGTGATCTGGGTCTGGACAATGAGCAGTTCTTC.

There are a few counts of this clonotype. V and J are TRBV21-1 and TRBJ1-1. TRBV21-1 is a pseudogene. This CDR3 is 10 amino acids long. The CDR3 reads CAIEETEAFF. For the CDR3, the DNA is TGTGCCATCGAGGAGACTGAAGCTTTCTTT.

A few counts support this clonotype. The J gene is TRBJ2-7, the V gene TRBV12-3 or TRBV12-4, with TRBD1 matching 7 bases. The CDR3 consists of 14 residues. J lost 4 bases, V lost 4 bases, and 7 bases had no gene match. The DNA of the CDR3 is TGTGCCAGCAGTTGGGGACAGAACCAATACGAGCAGTACTTC. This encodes CASSWGQNQYEQYF.

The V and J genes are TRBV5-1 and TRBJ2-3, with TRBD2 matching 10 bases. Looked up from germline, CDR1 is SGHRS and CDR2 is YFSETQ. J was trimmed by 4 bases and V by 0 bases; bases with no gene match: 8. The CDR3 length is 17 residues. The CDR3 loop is CASSLGRLAGAPDTQYF. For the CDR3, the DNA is TGCGCCAGCAGCTTGGGGAGGCTAGCGGGAGCTCCAGATACGCAGTATTTT.

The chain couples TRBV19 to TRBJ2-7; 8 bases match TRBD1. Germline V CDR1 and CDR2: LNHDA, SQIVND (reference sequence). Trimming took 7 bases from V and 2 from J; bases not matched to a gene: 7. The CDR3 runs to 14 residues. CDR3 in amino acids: CASNSRTGPYEQYF. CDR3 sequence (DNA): TGTGCCAGTAATTCCCGGACAGGGCCCTACGAGCAGTACTTC.

The CDR3 here is CASTRESSYNEQFF. CDR3 in DNA: TGCGCCAGCACCAGGGAGAGCTCCTACAATGAGCAGTTCTTC. The gene calls are TRBV5-1 and TRBJ2-1; D may match TRBD1 or TRBD2 (5 bases each). The CDR3 sequence is 14 residues long. Trimming cost V 6 bases and J 0 bases, with 10 bases left between them. Germline CDR1 SGHRS, CDR2 YFSETQ.